These 13 T cell receptor beta chains were sequenced from one sample in a study of blood T cells in healthy people across ages. A sample-barcoded 5' primer and a J-beta primer mix were used in a second PCR of roughly 7 to 11 cycles. One entry per CDR3 protein, called by TCRdb with MiXCR from the 5' RACE reads. The sample has approximately 700,000 distinct CDR3 sequences, 32% seen once. Sequences were obtained from blood. These receptors came from a woman older than 75 in good health.

A word on this clonotype: Germline is not matched at one junction end, which may reflect a read error. The rearrangement joins TRBV6-1 to TRBJ2-5; D is perhaps TRBD2 (5 bases). Per the germline V gene, CDR1 is MNHNS and CDR2 is SASEGT. CDR3 length: 14 residues. CDR3 nucleotides: TGTGCCAGCTGTGAGGCGGCAGTTGAGGGGACCCAGTACTTC. This encodes CASCEAAVEGTQYF.

This clonotype was seen repeatedly, ten times or more. The CDR3 DNA sequence: TGTGCCAGCAGCCAAGATTACGGGACAGGGCGGAACGCCAAAAACATTCAGTACTTC. This sequence encodes CASSQDYGTGRNAKNIQYF. The chain carries TRBV3-1 and TRBJ2-4, with 9 bases aligning to TRBD1. V lost 0 bases to trimming and J lost 1 base; unmatched junction nucleotides: 10. CDR1 and CDR2 (germline): LGHDT, YNNKEL (reference sequence). The CDR3 sequence is 19 residues long.

The chain couples TRBV12-3 or TRBV12-4 to TRBJ2-7; no definite D call. V lost 8 bases, J lost 3 bases, and 11 bases lay in between. The CDR3 covers 12 residues. CDR3 coding DNA: TGTGCCAGCTCTACTCAGTTCTACGAGCAGTACTTC. Encoded protein: CASSTQFYEQYF.

This clonotype has a count of ten or more. The chain links TRBV20-1 to TRBJ1-2; maybe TRBD1 (6 bases). The V and J ends lost 3 bases and 1 base respectively, with 9 bases between them. This CDR3 has 13 amino acids. The germline V gene has CDR1 DFQATT and CDR2 SNEGSKA (reference sequence). CDR3 DNA: TGCAGTGCTAGTAGGGGGTTTAACTATGGCTACACCTTC. This translates into CSASRGFNYGYTF.

In the case of this clonotype: This may be a read error, as it is one base from a much larger clone. The J gene is TRBJ2-7, the V gene TRBV2, with D possibly TRBD2 on 5 matching bases. This CDR3 contains 13 residues. Germline V gives CDR1 SNHLY, CDR2 FYNNEI. CDR3 residues: CASRRDQLYGQYF. In DNA, the CDR3 is TGTGCCAGCAGGAGGGATCAACTCTACGGGCAGTACTTC. Complete variable domain (other parts from reference TRBV2 and TRBJ2-7): EPEVTQTPSHQVTQMGQEVILRCVPISNHLYFYWYRQILGQKVEFLVSFYNNEISEKSEIFDDQFSVERPDGSNFTLKIRSTKLEDSAMYFCASRRDQLYGQYFGPGTRLTVT.

This chain links TRBV5-4 with TRBJ2-3; perhaps TRBD2 as D (5 bases). The V end was cut by 0 bases, the J end by 1 base, with 12 bases between. The CDR3 runs 16 residues. Germline values: CDR1 SGHNT, CDR2 YYREEE (reference sequence). CDR3 amino acids: CASSLGGHYGTDTQYF. The CDR3 DNA follows: TGTGCCAGCAGCTTGGGCGGGCATTATGGCACAGATACGCAGTATTTT.

In regard to this clonotype: A much more abundant neighbour one base away suggests this may be a read error. The chain is built from TRBV7-2 and TRBJ2-1; the match to TRBD2 covers 14 bases. The CDR3 totals 15 residues. Germline CDR1 and CDR2: SGHTA and FQGNSA. Written as DNA, the CDR3 is TGTGCCCGCAGCCAGACTAGCGGGGGGGTTAGTGAGCAGTTCTTC. Translation gives CARSQTSGGVSEQFF.

This clonotype was seen many times. V gene TRBV12-3 or TRBV12-4 combines with J gene TRBJ1-2; TRBD1 might be the D (6 bases). The CDR3 totals 14 residues. V was cut by 1 base and J by 8 bases, with 14 bases left in between. This CDR3 reads CASSLVGGSNGYTF. CDR3 coding DNA: TGTGCCAGCAGTTTAGTAGGGGGGTCAAACGGCTACACCTTC.

This clonotype has at least ten counts. The gene calls are TRBV7-3 and TRBJ2-3; weak D call: TRBD1 (6 bases). V lost 2 bases and J 0 bases, leaving 18 bases between the germline ends. This CDR3 is 18 amino acids long. Germline V lookup: CDR1 SGHTA, CDR2 FQGTGA. CDR3 in DNA: TGTGCCAGCAGCTTATCCCCTCGGACAGACAGAAGCACAGATACGCAGTATTTT. Its protein is CASSLSPRTDRSTDTQYF.

This clonotype was counted many times. The chain links TRBV7-9 to TRBJ1-2; TRBD1 agrees at 7 bases. The V gene end was trimmed by 2 bases and the J gene end by 4 bases; junction bases not matched to a gene: 4. Looked up from germline, CDR1 is SEHNR and CDR2 is FQNEAQ (reference sequence). There are 14 residues in the CDR3. The CDR3 loop reads CASSLPTGIYGYTF. The DNA for the CDR3 is TGTGCCAGCAGCTTACCGACAGGGATCTATGGCTACACCTTC.

This clonotype was picked up many times. The genes are TRBV12-3 or TRBV12-4 and TRBJ2-7; D may be TRBD1 or TRBD2 (5 bases each). There are 14 residues in the CDR3. Trimming took 6 bases from V and 4 from J, leaving 16 bases between them. As DNA, the CDR3 is TGTGCCAGCAGACTAAATGCCGGGGCTTACGAGCAGTACTTC. Translation: CASRLNAGAYEQYF.

With regard to this clonotype: This may arise from a read error, as a much more abundant clone is one base away. CDR3 DNA: TGTGCCAGCAGCTCATGGCTGGGACAGGGGCCGAACACTGAAGCTTTCTTT. Translation gives CASSSWLGQGPNTEAFF. The V gene is TRBV7-9, the J gene TRBJ1-1, with 10 bases that match TRBD1. This CDR3 spans 17 amino acids. Germline assignment: CDR1 SEHNR and CDR2 FQNEAQ (reference sequence). V was pared by 4 bases and J by 1 base, with 9 bases of the junction left unmatched.

V usage is TRBV7-9 and J usage is TRBJ1-2; tentative D call: TRBD1 (5 bases). The CDR3 contains 15 residues. Germline CDR1 reads SEHNR; CDR2 reads FQNEAQ (reference sequence). Between the trimmed V and J ends, which lost 5 bases and 4 bases, there was a span of 17 bases. CDR3 DNA sequence: TGTGCCAGCAGCCGGGGGTACCAGGGCCCCTATGGCTACACCTTC. Its protein is CASSRGYQGPYGYTF.